This T cell receptor beta chain comes out of a study of CD8+ T cells in alopecia areata. Study results and limitations: Normal-skin resident alphabeta T cells also appear among scalp sample sequences. Unlike in mice, where it was clearer, TCR sharing across patients was less clear, possibly HLA-related. An increase in clonality over normal scalp was evident in lesional scalp, especially alopecia totalis/universalis.

V lost 3 bases to trimming and J lost 3 bases; unmatched junction nucleotides: 3. The CDR3 consists of 16 residues. Germline V gene lookup returns CDR1 LNHNV and CDR2 YYDKDF (reference sequence). Researchers gathered lesional scalp punch biopsies and peripheral blood from patients with alopecia areata. About this clone: Its antigen remains unknown.

The authors extracted RNA and reverse transcribed it into cDNA as the sequencing template. Data came from immunoSEQ multiplex PCR; TCRdb stores just in-frame clones and leaves some out. This sample has more than 95,000 clones, with 47% found just once. The source is a human donor with alopecia areata. The sample was NKG2D-low CD8+ T cells sorted from blood. This chain connects TRBV15 to TRBJ2-5; TRBD2 matches 14 bases. In DNA form, the CDR3 reads TGTGCCACCAGCAGGGGACTAGCGGGAGTTGAAGAGACCCAGTACTTC. Translating gives CATSRGLAGVEETQYF.